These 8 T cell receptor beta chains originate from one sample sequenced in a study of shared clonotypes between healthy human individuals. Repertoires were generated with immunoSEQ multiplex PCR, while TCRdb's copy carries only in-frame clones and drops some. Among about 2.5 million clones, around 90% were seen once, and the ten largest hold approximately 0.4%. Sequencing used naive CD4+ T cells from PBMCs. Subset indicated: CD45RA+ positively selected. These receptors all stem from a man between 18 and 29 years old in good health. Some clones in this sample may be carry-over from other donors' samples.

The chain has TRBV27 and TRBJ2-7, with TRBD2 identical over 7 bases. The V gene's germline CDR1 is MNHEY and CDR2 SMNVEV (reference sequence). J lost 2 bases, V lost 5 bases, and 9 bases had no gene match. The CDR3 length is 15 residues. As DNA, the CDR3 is TGTGCCAGCAGTCCTCGGACTAGTTCCGCCTACGAGCAGTACTTC. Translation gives CASSPRTSSAYEQYF.

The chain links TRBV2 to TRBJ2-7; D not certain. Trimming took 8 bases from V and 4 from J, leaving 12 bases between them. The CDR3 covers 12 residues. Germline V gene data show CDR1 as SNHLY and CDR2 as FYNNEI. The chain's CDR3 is CASRVTYYEQYF. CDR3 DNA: TGTGCCAGCCGGGTCACGTATTACGAGCAGTACTTC.

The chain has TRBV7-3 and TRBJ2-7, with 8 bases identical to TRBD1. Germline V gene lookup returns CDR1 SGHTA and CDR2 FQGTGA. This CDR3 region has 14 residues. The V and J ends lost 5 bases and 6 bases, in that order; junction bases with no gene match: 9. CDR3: CASSATGTGGEQYF. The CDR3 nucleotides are TGTGCCAGCAGCGCAACCGGGACAGGCGGCGAGCAGTACTTC.

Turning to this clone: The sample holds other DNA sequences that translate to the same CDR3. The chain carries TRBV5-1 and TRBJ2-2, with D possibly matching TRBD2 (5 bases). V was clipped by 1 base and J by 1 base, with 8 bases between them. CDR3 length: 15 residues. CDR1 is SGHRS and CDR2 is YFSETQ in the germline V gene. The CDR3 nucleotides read TGCGCCAGCAGCTTGACTAGTGTGAACACCGGGGAGCTGTTTTTT. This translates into CASSLTSVNTGELFF.

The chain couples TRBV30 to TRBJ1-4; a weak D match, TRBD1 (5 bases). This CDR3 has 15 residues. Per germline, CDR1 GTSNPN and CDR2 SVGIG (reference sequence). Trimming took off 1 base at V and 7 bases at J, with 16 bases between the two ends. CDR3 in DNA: TGTGCCTGGAGTGCTTTAGGGACGGCGGGTGAAAAACTGTTTTTT. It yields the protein CAWSALGTAGEKLFF.

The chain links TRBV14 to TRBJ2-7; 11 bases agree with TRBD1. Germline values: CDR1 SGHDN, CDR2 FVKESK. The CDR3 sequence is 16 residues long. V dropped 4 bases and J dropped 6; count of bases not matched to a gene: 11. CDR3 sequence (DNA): TGTGCCAGCAGCCGGAACCCGGGACAGGGGGGGACCGAGCAGTACTTC. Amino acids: CASSRNPGQGGTEQYF.

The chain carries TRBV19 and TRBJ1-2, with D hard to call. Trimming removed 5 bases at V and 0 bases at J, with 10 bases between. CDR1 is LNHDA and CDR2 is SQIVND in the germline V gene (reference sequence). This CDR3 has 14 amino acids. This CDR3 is CASSEFRANYGYTF. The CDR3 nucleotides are TGTGCCAGTAGTGAATTCAGAGCTAACTATGGCTACACCTTC. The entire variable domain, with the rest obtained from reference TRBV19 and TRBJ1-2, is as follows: DGGITQSPKYLFRKEGQNVTLSCEQNLNHDAMYWYRQDPGQGLRLIYYSQIVNDFQKGDIAEGYSVSREKKESFPLTVTSAQKNPTAFYLCASSEFRANYGYTFGSGTRLTVV.

The CDR3 DNA reads TGTGCCAGCAGCTTAGGACAGTTAGATCAGCCCCAGCATTTT. This translates into CASSLGQLDQPQHF. The chain links TRBV7-9 to TRBJ1-5; D perhaps matches TRBD1 (5 bases). This CDR3 has 14 residues. Between the trimmed V and J ends, which lost 1 base and 5 bases, there was a span of 9 bases. Germline V gene lookup returns CDR1 SEHNR and CDR2 FQNEAQ (reference sequence).